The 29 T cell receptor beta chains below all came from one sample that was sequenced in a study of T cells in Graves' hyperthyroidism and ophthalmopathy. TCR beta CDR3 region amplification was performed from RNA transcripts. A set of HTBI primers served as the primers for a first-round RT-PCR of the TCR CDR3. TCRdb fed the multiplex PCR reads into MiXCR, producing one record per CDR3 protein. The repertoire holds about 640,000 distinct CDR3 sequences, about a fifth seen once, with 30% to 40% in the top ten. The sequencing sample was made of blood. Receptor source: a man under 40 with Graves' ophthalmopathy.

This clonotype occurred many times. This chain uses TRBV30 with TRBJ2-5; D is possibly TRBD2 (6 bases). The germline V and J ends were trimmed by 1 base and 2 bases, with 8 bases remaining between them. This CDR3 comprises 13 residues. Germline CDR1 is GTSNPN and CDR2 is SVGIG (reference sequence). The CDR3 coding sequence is TGTGCCTGGAGTGGGAGGGGTCAAGAGACCCAGTACTTC. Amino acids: CAWSGRGQETQYF.

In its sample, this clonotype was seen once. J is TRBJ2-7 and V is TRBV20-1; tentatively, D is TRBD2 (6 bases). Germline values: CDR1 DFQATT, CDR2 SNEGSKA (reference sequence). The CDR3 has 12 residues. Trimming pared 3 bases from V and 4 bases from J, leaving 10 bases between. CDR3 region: CSASWRDYEQYF. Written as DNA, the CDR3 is TGCAGTGCTAGTTGGAGGGATTACGAGCAGTACTTC.

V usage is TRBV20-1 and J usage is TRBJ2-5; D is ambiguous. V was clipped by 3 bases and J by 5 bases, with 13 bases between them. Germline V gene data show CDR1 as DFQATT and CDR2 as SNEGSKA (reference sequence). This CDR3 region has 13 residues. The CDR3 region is CSASPGVWETQYF. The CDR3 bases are TGCAGTGCTAGCCCCGGTGTGTGGGAGACCCAGTACTTC.

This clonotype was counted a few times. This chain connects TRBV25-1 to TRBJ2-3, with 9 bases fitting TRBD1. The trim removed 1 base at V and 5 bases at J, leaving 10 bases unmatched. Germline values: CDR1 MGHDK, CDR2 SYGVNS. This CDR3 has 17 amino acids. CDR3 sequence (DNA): TGTGCCAGCAGTGAATCGTTCAGGGACAGGGAGAGAGATACGCAGTATTTT. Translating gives CASSESFRDRERDTQYF.

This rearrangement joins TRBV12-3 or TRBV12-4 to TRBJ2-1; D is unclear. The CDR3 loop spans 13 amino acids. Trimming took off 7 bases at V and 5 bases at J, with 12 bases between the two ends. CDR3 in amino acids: CASTRTVNNEQFF. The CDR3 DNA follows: TGTGCCAGCACGAGGACCGTTAACAATGAGCAGTTCTTC.

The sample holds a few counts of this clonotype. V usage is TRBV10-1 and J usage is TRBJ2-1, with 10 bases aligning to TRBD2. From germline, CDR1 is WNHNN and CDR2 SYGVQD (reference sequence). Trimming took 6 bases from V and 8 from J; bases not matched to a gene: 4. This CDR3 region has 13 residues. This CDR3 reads CASSAGTSDEQFF. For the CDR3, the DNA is TGCGCCAGCAGCGCCGGGACTAGCGATGAGCAGTTCTTC.

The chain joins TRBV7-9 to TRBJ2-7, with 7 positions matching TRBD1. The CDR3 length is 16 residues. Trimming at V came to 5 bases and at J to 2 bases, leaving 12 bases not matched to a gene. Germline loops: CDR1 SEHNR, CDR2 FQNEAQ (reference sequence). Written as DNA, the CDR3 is TGTGCCAGCAGCCCAACCTCGGACAGGACCCCCTACGAGCAGTACTTC. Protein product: CASSPTSDRTPYEQYF.

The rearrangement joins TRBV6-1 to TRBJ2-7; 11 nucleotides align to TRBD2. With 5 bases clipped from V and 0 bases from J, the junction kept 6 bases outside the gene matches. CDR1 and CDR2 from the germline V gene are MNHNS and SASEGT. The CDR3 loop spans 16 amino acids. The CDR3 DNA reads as TGTGCCAGCAGTCCCCGACTAGCGGGGCTCTCCTACGAGCAGTACTTC. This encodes CASSPRLAGLSYEQYF.

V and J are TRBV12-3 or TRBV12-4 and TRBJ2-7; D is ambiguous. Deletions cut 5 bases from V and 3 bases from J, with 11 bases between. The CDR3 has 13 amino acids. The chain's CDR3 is CASSRGQLYEQYF. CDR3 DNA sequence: TGTGCCAGCAGTCGTGGCCAGCTCTACGAGCAGTACTTC.

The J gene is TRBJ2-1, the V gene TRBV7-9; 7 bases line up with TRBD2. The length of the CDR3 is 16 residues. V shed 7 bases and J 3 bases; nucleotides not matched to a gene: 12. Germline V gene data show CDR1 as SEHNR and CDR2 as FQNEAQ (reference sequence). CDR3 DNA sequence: TGTGCCAGCACCTCGTCCGGCGGGAGTAGCTACAATGAGCAGTTCTTC. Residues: CASTSSGGSSYNEQFF.

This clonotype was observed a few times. The CDR3: CSAAEGGTGLYEQYF. The CDR3 region has the DNA TGCAGCGCCGCTGAGGGAGGGACAGGGTTGTACGAGCAGTACTTC. The chain carries TRBV29-1 and TRBJ2-7; TRBD1 aligns across 9 bases. This CDR3 has 15 residues. In germline, CDR1 is SQVTM, CDR2 ANQGSEA. Germline trimming cut 7 bases from V and 4 bases from J; bases unmatched to any gene: 14.

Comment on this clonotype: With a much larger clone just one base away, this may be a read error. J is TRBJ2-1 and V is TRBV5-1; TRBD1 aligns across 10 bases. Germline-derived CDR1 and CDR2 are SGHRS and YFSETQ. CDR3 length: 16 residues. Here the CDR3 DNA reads TGTGCCAGCAGCTCTTCGACAGGGGGCAACACGAATGAGCAGTTCTTC. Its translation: CASSSSTGGNTNEQFF.

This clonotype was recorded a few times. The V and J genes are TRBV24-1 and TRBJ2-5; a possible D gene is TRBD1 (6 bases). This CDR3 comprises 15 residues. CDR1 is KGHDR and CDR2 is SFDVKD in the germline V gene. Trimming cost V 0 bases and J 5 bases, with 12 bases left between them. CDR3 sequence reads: CATSDLVGTTETQYF. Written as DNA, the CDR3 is TGTGCCACCAGTGATTTGGTGGGGACAACGGAGACCCAGTACTTC.

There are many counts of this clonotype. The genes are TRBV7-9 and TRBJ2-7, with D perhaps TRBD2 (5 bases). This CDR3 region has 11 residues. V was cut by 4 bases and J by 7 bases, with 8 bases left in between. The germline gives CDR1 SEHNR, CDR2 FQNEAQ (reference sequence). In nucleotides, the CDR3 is TGTGCCAGCAGCTCTTCGGGAGAGCAGTACTTC. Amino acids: CASSSSGEQYF.

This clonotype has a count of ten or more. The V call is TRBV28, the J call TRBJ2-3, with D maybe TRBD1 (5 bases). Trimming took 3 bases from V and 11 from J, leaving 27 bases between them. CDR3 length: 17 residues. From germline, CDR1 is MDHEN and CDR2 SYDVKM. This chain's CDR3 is CASSFIEWQGPALGQYF. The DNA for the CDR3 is TGTGCCAGCAGTTTTATTGAGTGGCAGGGCCCCGCTCTTGGGCAGTATTTT.

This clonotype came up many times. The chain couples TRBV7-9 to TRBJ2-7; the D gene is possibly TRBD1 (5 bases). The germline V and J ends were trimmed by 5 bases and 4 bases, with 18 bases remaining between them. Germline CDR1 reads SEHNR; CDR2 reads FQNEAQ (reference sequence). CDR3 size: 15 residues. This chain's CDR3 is CASSPDSLETYEQYF. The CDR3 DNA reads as TGTGCCAGCAGCCCCGACAGCCTGGAAACGTACGAGCAGTACTTC. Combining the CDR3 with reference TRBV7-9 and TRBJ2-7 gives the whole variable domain DTGVSQNPRHKITKRGQNVTFRCDPISEHNRLYWYRQTLGQGPEFLTYFQNEAQLEKSRLLSDRFSAERPKGSFSTLEIQRTEQGDSAMYLCASSPDSLETYEQYFGPGTRLTVT.

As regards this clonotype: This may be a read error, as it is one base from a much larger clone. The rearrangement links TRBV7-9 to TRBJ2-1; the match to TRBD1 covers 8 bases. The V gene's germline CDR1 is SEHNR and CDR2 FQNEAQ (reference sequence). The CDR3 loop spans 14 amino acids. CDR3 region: CASSRGQDRNEQLF. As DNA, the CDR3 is TGTGCCAGCAGCAGGGGACAGGACCGCAATGAGCAGCTCTTC.

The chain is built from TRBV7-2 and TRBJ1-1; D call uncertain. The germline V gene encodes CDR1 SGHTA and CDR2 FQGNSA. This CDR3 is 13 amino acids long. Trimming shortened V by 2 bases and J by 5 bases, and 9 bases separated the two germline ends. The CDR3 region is CASSLTIRTEAFF. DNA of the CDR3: TGTGCCAGCAGCTTAACCATCAGGACTGAAGCTTTCTTT.

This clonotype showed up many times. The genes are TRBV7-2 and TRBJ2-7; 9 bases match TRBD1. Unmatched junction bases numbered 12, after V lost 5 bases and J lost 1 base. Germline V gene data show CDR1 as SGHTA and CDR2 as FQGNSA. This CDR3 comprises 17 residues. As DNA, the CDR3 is TGTGCCAGCAGCGCGATAGAAAACAGGGGGCTGTCCTACGAGCAGTACTTC. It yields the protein CASSAIENRGLSYEQYF.

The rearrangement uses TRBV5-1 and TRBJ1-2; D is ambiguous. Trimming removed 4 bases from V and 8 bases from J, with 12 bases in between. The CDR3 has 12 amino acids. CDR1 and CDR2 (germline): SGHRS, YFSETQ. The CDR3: CASSPRLGGYTF. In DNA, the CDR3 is TGCGCCAGCAGCCCACGACTCGGCGGCTACACCTTC.

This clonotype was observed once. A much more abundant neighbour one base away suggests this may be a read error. In DNA form, the CDR3 reads TGTGACAGCAGGACTAGAACAGGGAAGGGCAATCAGCCCCAGCATTTT. Translating gives CDSRTRTGKGNQPQHF. The J gene is TRBJ1-5, the V gene TRBV28; a possible D gene is TRBD1 (6 bases). Germline V gives CDR1 MDHEN, CDR2 SYDVKM. The length of the CDR3 is 16 residues.

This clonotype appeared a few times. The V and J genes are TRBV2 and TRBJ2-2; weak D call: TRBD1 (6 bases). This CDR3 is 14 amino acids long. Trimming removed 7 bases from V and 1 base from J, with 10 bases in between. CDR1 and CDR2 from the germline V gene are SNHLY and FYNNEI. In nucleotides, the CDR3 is TGTGCCAGCATAGAGGACAGGAACACCGGGGAGCTGTTTTTT. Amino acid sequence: CASIEDRNTGELFF. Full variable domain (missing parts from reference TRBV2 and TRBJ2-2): EPEVTQTPSHQVTQMGQEVILRCVPISNHLYFYWYRQILGQKVEFLVSFYNNEISEKSEIFDDQFSVERPDGSNFTLKIRSTKLEDSAMYFCASIEDRNTGELFFGEGSRLTVL.

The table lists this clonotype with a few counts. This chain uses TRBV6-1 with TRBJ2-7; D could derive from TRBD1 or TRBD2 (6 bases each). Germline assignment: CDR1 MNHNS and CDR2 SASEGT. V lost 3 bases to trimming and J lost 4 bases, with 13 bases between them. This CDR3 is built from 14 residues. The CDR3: CASSEVQGTYEQYF. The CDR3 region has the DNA TGTGCCAGCAGTGAGGTTCAGGGGACTTACGAGCAGTACTTC.

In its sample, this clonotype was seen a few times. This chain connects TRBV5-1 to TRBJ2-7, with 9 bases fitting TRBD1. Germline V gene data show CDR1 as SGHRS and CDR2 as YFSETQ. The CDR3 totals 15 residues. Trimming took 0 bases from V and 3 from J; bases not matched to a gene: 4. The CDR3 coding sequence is TGCGCCAGCAGCTTGGGACAGGGGGTTGTCTACGAGCAGTACTTC. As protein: CASSLGQGVVYEQYF.

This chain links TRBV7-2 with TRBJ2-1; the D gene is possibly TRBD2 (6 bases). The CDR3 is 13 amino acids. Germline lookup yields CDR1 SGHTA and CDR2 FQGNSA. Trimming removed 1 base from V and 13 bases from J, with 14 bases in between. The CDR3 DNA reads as TGTGCCAGCAGCTTAGGGCGACTAGAATTACAGTTCTTC. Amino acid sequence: CASSLGRLELQFF.

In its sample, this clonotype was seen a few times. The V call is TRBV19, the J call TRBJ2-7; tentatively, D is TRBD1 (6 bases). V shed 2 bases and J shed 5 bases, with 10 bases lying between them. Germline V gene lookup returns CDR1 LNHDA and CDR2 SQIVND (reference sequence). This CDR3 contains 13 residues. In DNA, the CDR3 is TGTGCCAGTAGTATAACAGGGAGTAACGAGCAGTACTTC. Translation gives CASSITGSNEQYF.

CDR3 residues: CSVGQGRGIYEQYF. DNA for the CDR3: TGCAGCGTCGGACAGGGACGGGGTATCTACGAGCAGTACTTC. V usage is TRBV29-1 and J usage is TRBJ2-7; 8 bases match TRBD1. CDR3 size: 14 residues. From germline, CDR1 is SQVTM and CDR2 ANQGSEA. V trimming: 6 bases; J trimming: 3 bases; junction bases outside the gene matches: 10.

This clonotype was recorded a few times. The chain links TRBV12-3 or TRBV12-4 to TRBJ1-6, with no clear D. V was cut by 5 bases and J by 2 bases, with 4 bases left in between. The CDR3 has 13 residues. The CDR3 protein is CASSRPYNSPLHF. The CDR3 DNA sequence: TGTGCCAGCAGTCGGCCCTATAATTCACCCCTCCACTTT.

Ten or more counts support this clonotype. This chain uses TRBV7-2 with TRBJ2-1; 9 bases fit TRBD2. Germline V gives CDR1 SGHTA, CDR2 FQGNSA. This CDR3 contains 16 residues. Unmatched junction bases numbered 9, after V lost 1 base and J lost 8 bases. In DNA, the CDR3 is TGTGCCAGCAGCTTAGGCTTAGCGGGAGCTAGGGATGAGCAGTTCTTC. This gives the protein CASSLGLAGARDEQFF.